The entry below describes one T cell receptor beta chain. The read finishes 3 residues shy of the CDR3 end, and the germline J gene is used to complete it. The sample originates from a study of T cells in women clearing cervical HPV infection. The V segment lost 3 bases and the J segment 4 bases; nucleotides outside the gene matches: 9. Germline V lookup: CDR1 DFQATT, CDR2 SNEGSKA (reference sequence). The CDR3 is 16 amino acids. The protocol was immunoSEQ multiplex PCR, while the TCRdb copy is restricted to in-frame clones and leaves out a portion. The record lists about 31,000 clones, of which the ten most abundant hold 7.5% to 9.5%.

The chain couples TRBV20-1 to TRBJ2-1; TRBD2 agrees at 10 bases. This TCR derives from a woman between 18 and 75 years old with a cervical HPV16 infection that either progressed to CIN3+ or cleared (not recorded which). The sample was blood buffy coat. CDR3 region: CSASSPSGGAYNEQFF. The CDR3 bases that were read are TGCAGTGCTAGTTCACCGAGCGGGGGGGCTTACAATGAG.